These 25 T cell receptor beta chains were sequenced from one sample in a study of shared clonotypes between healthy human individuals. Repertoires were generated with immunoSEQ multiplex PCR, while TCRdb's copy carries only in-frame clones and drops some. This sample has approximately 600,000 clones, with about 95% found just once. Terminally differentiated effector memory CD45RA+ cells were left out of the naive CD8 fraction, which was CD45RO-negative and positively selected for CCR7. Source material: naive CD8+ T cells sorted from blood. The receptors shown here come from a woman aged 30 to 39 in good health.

In nucleotides, the CDR3 is TGTGCCAGCAGTTTAGGACAATACAATGAGCAGTTCTTC. Its protein product is CASSLGQYNEQFF. The chain joins TRBV28 to TRBJ2-1, with D perhaps matching TRBD1 (5 bases). The CDR3 is 13 residues long. Trimming took 2 bases from V and 4 from J, leaving 6 bases between them. Germline CDR1 is MDHEN and CDR2 is SYDVKM.

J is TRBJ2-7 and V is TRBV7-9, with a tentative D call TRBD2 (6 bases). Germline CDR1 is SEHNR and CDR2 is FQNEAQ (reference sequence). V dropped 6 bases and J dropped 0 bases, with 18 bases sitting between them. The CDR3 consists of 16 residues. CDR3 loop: CASSDPTSGSSYEQYF. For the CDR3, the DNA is TGTGCCAGCAGTGACCCAACCAGCGGGTCCTCCTACGAGCAGTACTTC.

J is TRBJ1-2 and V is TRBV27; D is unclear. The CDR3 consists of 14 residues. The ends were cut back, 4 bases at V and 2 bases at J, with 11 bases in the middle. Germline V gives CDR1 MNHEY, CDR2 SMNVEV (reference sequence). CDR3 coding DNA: TGTGCCAGCAGTTATGATCGTGGGAACTATGGCTACACCTTC. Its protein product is CASSYDRGNYGYTF.

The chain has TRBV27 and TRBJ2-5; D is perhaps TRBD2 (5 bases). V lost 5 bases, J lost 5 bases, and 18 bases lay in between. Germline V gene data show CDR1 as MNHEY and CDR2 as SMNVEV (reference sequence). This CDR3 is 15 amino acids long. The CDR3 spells CASSLSLRGQETQYF. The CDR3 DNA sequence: TGTGCCAGCAGTCTGTCCCTTCGCGGGCAGGAGACCCAGTACTTC.

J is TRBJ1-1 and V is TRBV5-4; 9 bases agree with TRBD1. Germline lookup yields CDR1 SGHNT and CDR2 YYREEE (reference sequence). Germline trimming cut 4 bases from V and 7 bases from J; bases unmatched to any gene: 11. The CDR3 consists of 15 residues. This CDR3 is CASSTGQGIKIEAFF. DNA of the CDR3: TGTGCCAGCAGCACGGGACAGGGAATAAAAATTGAAGCTTTCTTT.

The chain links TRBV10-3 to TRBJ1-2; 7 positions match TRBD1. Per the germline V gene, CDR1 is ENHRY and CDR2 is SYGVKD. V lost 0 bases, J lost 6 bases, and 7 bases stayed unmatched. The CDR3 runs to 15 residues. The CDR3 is CAISESGDSGDGYTF. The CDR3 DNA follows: TGTGCCATCAGTGAGTCTGGGGACAGTGGCGATGGCTACACCTTC.

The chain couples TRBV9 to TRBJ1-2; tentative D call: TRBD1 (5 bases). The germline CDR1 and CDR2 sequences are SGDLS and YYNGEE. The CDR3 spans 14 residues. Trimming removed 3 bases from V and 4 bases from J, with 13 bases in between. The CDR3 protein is CASSGSQGIYGYTF. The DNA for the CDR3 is TGTGCCAGCAGCGGATCTCAGGGAATCTATGGCTACACCTTC.

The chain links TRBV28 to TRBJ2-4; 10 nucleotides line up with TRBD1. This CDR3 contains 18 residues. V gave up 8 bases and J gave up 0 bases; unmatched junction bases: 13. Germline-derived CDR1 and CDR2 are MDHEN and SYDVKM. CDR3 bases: TGTGCCAGCGGGGACAGGGGAAGCTACAAACTAGCCAAAAACATTCAGTACTTC. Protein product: CASGDRGSYKLAKNIQYF. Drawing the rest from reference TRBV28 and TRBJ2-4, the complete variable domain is DVKVTQSSRYLVKRTGEKVFLECVQDMDHENMFWYRQDPGLGLRLIYFSYDVKMKEKGDIPEGYSVSREKKERFSLILESASTNQTSMYLCASGDRGSYKLAKNIQYFGAGTRLSVL.

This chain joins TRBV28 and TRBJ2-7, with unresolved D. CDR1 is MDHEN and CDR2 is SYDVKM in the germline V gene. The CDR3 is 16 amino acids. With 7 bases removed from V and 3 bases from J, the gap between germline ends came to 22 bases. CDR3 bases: TGTGCCAGCAAGAGTGAGAATCTCGGGCTTATCTACGAGCAGTACTTC. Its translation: CASKSENLGLIYEQYF.

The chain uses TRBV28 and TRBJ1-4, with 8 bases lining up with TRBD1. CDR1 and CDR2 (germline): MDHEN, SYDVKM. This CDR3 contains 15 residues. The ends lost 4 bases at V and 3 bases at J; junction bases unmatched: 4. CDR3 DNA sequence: TGTGCCAGCAGTTCCCAGGGGGCTGCTAATGAAAAACTGTTTTTT. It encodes CASSSQGAANEKLFF.

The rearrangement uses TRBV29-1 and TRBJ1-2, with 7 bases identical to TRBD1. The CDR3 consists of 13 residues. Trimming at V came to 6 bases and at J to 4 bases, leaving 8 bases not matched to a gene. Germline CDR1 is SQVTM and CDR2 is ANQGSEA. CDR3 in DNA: TGCAGCGTCACGGACAGGACCCCCTATGGCTACACCTTC. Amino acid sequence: CSVTDRTPYGYTF.

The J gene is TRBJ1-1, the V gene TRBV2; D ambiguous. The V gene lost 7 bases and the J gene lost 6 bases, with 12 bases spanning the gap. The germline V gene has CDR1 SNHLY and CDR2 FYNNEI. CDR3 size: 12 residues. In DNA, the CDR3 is TGTGCCAGCATCGGCGGGAGGGCTGAAGCTTTCTTT. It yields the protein CASIGGRAEAFF. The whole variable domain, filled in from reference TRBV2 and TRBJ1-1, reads EPEVTQTPSHQVTQMGQEVILRCVPISNHLYFYWYRQILGQKVEFLVSFYNNEISEKSEIFDDQFSVERPDGSNFTLKIRSTKLEDSAMYFCASIGGRAEAFFGQGTRLTVV.

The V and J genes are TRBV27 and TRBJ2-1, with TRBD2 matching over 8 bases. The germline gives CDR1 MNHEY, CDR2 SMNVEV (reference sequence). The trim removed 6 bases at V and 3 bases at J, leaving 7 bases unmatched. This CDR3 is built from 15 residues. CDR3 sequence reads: CASSSSGPYYNEQFF. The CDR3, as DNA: TGTGCCAGCAGCTCTAGCGGGCCATACTACAATGAGCAGTTCTTC.

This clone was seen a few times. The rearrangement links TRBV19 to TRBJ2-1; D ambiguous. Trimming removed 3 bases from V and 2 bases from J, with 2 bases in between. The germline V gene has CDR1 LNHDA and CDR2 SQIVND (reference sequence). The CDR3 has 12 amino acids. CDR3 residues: CASSIPYNEQFF. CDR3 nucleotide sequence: TGTGCCAGTAGTATCCCCTACAATGAGCAGTTCTTC.

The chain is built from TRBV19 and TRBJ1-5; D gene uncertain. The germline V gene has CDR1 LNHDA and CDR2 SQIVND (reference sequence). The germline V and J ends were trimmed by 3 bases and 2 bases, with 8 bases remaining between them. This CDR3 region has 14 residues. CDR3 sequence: CASSMRGGNQPQHF. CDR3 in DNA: TGTGCCAGTAGTATGCGGGGTGGCAATCAGCCCCAGCATTTT.

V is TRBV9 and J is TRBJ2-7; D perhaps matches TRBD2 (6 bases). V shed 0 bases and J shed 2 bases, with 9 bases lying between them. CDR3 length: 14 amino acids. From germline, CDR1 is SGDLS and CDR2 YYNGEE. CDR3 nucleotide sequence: TGTGCCAGCAGCGTAGAGGGACTTACCTACGAGCAGTACTTC. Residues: CASSVEGLTYEQYF.

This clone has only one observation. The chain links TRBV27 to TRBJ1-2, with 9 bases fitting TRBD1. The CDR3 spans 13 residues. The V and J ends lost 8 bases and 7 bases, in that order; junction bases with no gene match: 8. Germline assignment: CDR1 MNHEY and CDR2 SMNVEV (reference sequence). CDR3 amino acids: CASYDRGVSGYTF. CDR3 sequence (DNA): TGTGCCAGCTACGACAGGGGGGTATCTGGCTACACCTTC.

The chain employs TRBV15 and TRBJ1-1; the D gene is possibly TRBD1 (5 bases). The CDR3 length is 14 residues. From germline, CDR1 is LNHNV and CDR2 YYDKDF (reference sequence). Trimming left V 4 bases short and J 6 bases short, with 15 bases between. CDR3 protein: CATSTPIGTAEAFF. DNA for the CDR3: TGTGCCACCAGCACACCCATCGGGACGGCTGAAGCTTTCTTT.

The CDR3 loop reads CASSLSAGVISYEQYF. The CDR3 DNA follows: TGTGCCAGCAGTTTATCGGCGGGGGTGATCTCCTACGAGCAGTACTTC. The rearrangement uses TRBV27 and TRBJ2-7; 7 bases are shared with TRBD2. V lost 0 bases, J lost 0 bases, and 5 bases stayed unmatched. This CDR3 comprises 16 residues. Per germline, CDR1 MNHEY and CDR2 SMNVEV (reference sequence).

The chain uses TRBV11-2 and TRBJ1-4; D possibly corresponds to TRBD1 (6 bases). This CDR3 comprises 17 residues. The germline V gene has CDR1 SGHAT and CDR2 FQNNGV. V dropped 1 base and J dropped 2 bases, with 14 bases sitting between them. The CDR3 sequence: CASSLAERGNTNEKLFF. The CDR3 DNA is TGTGCCAGCAGCTTAGCCGAGAGGGGGAACACTAATGAAAAACTGTTTTTT.

The CDR3 protein is CASSQGVGGAGELFF. CDR3 DNA sequence: TGTGCCAGCAGCCAAGGGGTGGGAGGGGCCGGGGAGCTGTTTTTT. The chain links TRBV4-2 to TRBJ2-2; TRBD2 aligns across 7 bases. The junction had 5 bases not matched to a gene; V was cut back by 1 base and J by 6 bases. Germline lookup yields CDR1 LGHNA and CDR2 YNFKEQ. CDR3 length equals 15 residues.

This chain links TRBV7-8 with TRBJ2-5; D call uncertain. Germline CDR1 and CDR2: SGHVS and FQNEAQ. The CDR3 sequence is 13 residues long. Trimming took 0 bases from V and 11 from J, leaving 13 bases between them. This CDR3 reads CASSLAITGVQYF. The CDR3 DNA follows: TGTGCCAGCAGCTTAGCGATAACCGGCGTTCAGTACTTC. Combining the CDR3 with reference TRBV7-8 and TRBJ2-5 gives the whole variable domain GAGVSQSPRYKVAKRGQDVALRCDPISGHVSLFWYQQALGQGPEFLTYFQNEAQLDKSGLPSDRFFAERPEGSVSTLKIQRTQQEDSAVYLCASSLAITGVQYFGPGTRLLVL.

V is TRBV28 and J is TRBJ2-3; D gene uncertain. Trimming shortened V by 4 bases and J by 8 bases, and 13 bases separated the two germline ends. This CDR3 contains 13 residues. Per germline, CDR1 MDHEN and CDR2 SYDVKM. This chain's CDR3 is CASSSTVLGTQYF. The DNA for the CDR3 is TGTGCCAGCAGTTCGACGGTGTTGGGTACGCAGTATTTT.

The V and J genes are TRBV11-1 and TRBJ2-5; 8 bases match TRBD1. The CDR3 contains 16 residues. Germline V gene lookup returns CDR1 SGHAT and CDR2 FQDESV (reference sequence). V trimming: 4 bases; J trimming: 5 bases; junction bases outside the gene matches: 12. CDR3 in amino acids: CASSSPDRDLSETQYF. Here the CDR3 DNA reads TGTGCCAGCAGCTCCCCGGACAGGGACCTCAGTGAGACCCAGTACTTC.

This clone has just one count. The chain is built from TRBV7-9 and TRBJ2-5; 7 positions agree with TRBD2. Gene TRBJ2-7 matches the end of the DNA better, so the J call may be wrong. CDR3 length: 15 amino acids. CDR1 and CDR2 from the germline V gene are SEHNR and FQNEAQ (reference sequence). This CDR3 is CASSSVTSGIDEQYF. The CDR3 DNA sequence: TGTGCCAGCAGCTCTGTAACCAGCGGGATCGACGAGCAGTACTTC.